This T cell receptor (beta chain) came from a study of blood T cells in healthy people across ages. Study-level points and caveats: A roughly linear fall in TCR beta diversity per million T cells was seen with increasing age.

Of note for this clonotype: The target antigen is unknown. The junction does not match germline at one end; this may be a read error.

This CDR3 has 16 residues. The germline gives CDR1 SGHTA, CDR2 FQGTGA. A sample-barcoded 5' primer and a J-beta primer mix were used in a second PCR of roughly 7 to 11 cycles. Sequencing recovered at least 3 million CDR3-containing paired-end reads from each sample. TCRdb re-derived calls from the 5' RACE reads in MiXCR, one entry per CDR3 protein. The sample records about 800,000 distinct CDR3 sequences, over 45% being singletons. V and J are TRBV7-3 and TRBJ2-3; TRBD2 agrees at 7 bases. The clonotype was recovered from a young man in good health. Sequencing was done on a sample of blood. CDR3 protein: CASSLTISAGGDTQYF. The CDR3 nucleotides are TGTGCCAGCAGCCTAACTATATCAGCCGGGGGGGATACGCAGTATTTT.